The source of this T cell receptor beta chain is a study of T-cell memory formation after mild COVID-19. For the study at large: Across donors, TCR clusters were largely donor specific.

Notes on this clonotype: No antigen is known for it.

Regarding the study as a whole: Mainly CM and EM harbored the contracting CD4+ clones; mainly EMRA harbored the CD8+ ones. Clones shrinking from day 15 to 85 showed even CD4/CD8 mixes; later expanders tilted CD4+.

TCRdb redid the calling of the 5' RACE reads with MiXCR, one entry per CDR3 protein. Counted here are roughly 400,000 distinct CDR3 sequences, roughly 26% occurring once; the ten biggest clones make up 7% to 9.5%. This CDR3 spans 13 amino acids. CDR1 and CDR2 from the germline V gene are SQVTM and ANQGSEA. The V and J ends lost 4 bases and 3 bases respectively, with 11 bases between them. Sequenced material: PBMCs or a T cell subset sorted from them (not recorded which). The chain couples TRBV29-1 to TRBJ2-3; possibly TRBD1 for D (5 bases). The TCR was taken from an adult woman who had mild COVID-19 (a few samples of this study predate the infection). Cell type and time point are not known. The CDR3 sequence: CSVARARTDTQYF. CDR3 DNA sequence: TGCAGCGTTGCCAGGGCAAGGACAGATACGCAGTATTTT.